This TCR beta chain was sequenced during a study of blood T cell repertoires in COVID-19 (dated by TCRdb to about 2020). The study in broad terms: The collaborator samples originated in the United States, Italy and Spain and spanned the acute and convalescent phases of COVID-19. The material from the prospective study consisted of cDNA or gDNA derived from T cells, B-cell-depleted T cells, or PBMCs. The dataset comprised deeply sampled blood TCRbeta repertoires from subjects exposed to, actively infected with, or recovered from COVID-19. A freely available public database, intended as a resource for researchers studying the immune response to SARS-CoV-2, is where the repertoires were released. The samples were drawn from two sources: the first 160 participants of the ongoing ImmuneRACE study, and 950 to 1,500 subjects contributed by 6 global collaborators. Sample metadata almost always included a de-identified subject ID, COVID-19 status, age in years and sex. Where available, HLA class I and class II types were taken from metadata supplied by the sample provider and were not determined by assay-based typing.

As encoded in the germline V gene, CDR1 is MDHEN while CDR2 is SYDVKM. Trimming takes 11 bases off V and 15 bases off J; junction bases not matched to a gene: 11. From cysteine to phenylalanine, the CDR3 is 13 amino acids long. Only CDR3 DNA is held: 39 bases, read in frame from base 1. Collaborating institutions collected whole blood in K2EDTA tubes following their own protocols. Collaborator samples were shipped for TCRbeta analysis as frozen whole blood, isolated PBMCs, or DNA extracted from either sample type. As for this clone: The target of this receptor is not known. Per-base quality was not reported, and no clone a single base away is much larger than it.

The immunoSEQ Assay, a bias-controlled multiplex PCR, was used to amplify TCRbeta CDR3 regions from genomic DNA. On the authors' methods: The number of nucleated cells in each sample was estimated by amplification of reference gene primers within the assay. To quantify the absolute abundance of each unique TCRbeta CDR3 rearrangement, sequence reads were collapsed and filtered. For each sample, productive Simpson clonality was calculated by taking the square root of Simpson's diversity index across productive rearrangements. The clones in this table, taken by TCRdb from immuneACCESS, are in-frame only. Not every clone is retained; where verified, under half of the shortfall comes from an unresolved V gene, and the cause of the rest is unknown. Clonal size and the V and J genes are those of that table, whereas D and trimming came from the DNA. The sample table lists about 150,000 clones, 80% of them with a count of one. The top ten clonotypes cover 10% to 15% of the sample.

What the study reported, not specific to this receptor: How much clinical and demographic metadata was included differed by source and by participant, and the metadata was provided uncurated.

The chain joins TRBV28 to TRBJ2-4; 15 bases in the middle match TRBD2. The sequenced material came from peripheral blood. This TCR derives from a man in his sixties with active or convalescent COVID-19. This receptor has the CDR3 CAVTRTSGRAPYF. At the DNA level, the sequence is TGTGCCGTGACGAGGACTAGCGGGAGGGCCCCGTACTTC.